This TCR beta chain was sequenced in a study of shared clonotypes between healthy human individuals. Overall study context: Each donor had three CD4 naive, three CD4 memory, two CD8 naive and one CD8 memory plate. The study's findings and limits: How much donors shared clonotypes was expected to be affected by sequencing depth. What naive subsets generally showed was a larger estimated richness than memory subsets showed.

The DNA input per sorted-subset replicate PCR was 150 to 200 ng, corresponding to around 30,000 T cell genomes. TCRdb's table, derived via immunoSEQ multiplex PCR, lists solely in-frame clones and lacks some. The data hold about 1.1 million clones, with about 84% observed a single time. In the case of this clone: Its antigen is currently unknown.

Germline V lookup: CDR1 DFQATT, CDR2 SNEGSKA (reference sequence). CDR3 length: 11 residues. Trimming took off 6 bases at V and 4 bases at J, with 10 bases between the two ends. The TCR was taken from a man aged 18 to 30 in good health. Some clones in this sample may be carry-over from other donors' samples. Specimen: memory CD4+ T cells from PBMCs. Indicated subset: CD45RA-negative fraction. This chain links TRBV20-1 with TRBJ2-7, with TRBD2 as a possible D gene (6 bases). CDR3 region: CSARSGYEQYF. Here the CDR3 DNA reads TGCAGTGCCCGGAGCGGGTACGAGCAGTACTTC.